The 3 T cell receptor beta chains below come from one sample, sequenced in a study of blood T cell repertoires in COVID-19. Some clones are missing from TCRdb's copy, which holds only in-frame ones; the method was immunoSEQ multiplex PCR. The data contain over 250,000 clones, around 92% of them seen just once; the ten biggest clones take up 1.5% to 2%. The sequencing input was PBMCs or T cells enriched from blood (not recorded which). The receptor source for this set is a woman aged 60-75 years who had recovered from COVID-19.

CDR3 DNA: TGCGCCAGCAGCCAAGGAGGCGGGAGGTCTTCCTACGAGCAGTACTTC. This translates into CASSQGGGRSSYEQYF. The genes are TRBV4-1 and TRBJ2-7, with 8 bases that match TRBD2. Trimming removed 1 base from V and 1 base from J; junction bases left unmatched: 6. Germline V CDR1 and CDR2: MGHRA, YSYEKL. The CDR3 spans 16 residues.

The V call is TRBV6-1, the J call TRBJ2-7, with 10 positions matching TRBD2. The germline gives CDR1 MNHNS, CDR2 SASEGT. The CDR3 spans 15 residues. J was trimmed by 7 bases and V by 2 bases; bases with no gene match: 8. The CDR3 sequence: CASSELAGDFWEQYF. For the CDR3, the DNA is TGTGCCAGCAGTGAACTAGCGGGAGATTTCTGGGAGCAGTACTTC.

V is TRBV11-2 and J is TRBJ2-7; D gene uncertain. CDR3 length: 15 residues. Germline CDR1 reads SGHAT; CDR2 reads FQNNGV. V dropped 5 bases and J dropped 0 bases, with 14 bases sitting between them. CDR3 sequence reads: CASSHSHPSSYEQYF. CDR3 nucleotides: TGTGCCAGCAGCCATAGCCACCCTAGCTCCTACGAGCAGTACTTC. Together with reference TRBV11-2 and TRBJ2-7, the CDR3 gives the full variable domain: EAGVAQSPRYKIIEKRQSVAFWCNPISGHATLYWYQQILGQGPKLLIQFQNNGVVDDSQLPKDRFSAERLKGVDSTLKIQPAKLEDSAVYLCASSHSHPSSYEQYFGPGTRLTVT.